The 12 T cell receptor beta chains given below trace back to one sample, sequenced in a study of cytomegalovirus exposure and HLA in healthy donors (dated by TCRdb to 2016 to 2017). The library came from the immunoSEQ multiplex PCR assay. The multiplex PCR relied on a mix of 60 forward primers for TCR Vbeta segments and 13 reverse primers for TCR Jbeta segments. TCRdb obtained this table from immuneACCESS and retained in-frame rearrangements with V and J assigned. These tables miss some clones; where compared with another copy, unresolved V genes account for less than half of the shortfall, and the remainder is unexplained. The sample table contains over 150,000 clones; only one count was recorded for roughly 80% of them. The ten largest clones capture 0.95% to 1% of the sample. The sample taken for sequencing was PBMCs. The receptor source for this set is a girl aged 2-10 years in good health and CMV-seropositive.

This clone was recorded only once. This chain uses TRBV28 with TRBJ2-7; 8 nucleotides line up with TRBD2. Germline loops: CDR1 MDHEN, CDR2 SYDVKM. Trimming removed 5 bases from V and 6 bases from J; junction bases left unmatched: 12. This CDR3 region has 15 residues. CDR3 residues: CASSAHSGNNIEQYF. CDR3 nucleotide sequence: TGTGCCAGCAGTGCCCATAGCGGGAATAATATCGAGCAGTACTTC. The entire variable domain, with the rest obtained from reference TRBV28 and TRBJ2-7, is as follows: DVKVTQSSRYLVKRTGEKVFLECVQDMDHENMFWYRQDPGLGLRLIYFSYDVKMKEKGDIPEGYSVSREKKERFSLILESASTNQTSMYLCASSAHSGNNIEQYFGPGTRLTVT.

This clone appeared once. The chain uses TRBV7-9 and TRBJ2-7, with D maybe TRBD2 (6 bases). Trimming shortened V by 4 bases and J by 2 bases, and 18 bases separated the two germline ends. This CDR3 is built from 16 residues. CDR1 is SEHNR and CDR2 is FQNEAQ in the germline V gene (reference sequence). The CDR3 protein is CASSSFSGTGAYEQYF. The CDR3 DNA sequence: TGTGCCAGCAGCTCCTTTTCTGGGACGGGAGCCTACGAGCAGTACTTC.

The rearrangement links TRBV10-3 to TRBJ2-6, with 7 bases aligning to TRBD2. Trimming cost V 10 bases and J 4 bases; bases outside gene matches: 13. The CDR3 consists of 16 residues. Germline CDR1 ENHRY, CDR2 SYGVKD. The CDR3 reads CATGGGTASGANVLTF. In DNA form, the CDR3 reads TGTGCCACCGGCGGGGGTACAGCGTCCGGGGCCAACGTCCTGACTTTC.

This chain connects TRBV28 to TRBJ2-3; 8 bases agree with TRBD2. V gave up 2 bases and J gave up 4 bases; unmatched junction bases: 17. Germline V gene lookup returns CDR1 MDHEN and CDR2 SYDVKM. CDR3 length equals 19 residues. The CDR3 DNA reads as TGTGCCAGCAGTTTAAGCCCCGGGAGGGGAGCGGGAGTGGCAGATACGCAGTATTTT. Translated, it gives CASSLSPGRGAGVADTQYF. The variable domain in full, with the rest retrieved from reference TRBV28 and TRBJ2-3, is DVKVTQSSRYLVKRTGEKVFLECVQDMDHENMFWYRQDPGLGLRLIYFSYDVKMKEKGDIPEGYSVSREKKERFSLILESASTNQTSMYLCASSLSPGRGAGVADTQYFGPGTRLTVL.

V usage is TRBV2 and J usage is TRBJ1-5, with 7 nucleotides matching TRBD1. The J segment lost 0 bases and the V segment lost 6 bases, leaving 5 bases of the junction unmatched. Germline lookup yields CDR1 SNHLY and CDR2 FYNNEI. This CDR3 has 15 amino acids. The CDR3 is CASSRTGDSNQPQHF. CDR3 bases: TGTGCCAGCAGCAGGACAGGAGATAGCAATCAGCCCCAGCATTTT.

The genes are TRBV30 and TRBJ1-1; tentative D call: TRBD1 (6 bases). The CDR3 spans 15 residues. With 0 bases removed from V and 0 bases from J, the gap between germline ends came to 11 bases. The germline V gene encodes CDR1 GTSNPN and CDR2 SVGIG (reference sequence). CDR3 nucleotides: TGTGCCTGGAGTGTACGGCAGGGGATGAACACTGAAGCTTTCTTT. Its translation: CAWSVRQGMNTEAFF.

This chain links TRBV6-1 with TRBJ1-1; a possible D gene is TRBD1 (6 bases). The V end lost 7 bases, the J end lost 4 bases, and 19 bases lay between the germline ends. Germline V gene lookup returns CDR1 MNHNS and CDR2 SASEGT. The CDR3 has 15 amino acids. The CDR3 DNA reads as TGTGCCAGCACTAGAAGCGGTGGGGGCGGCACTGAAGCTTTCTTT. Its translation: CASTRSGGGGTEAFF.

V and J are TRBV5-1 and TRBJ2-1; no clear D. The germline V gene has CDR1 SGHRS and CDR2 YFSETQ. Trimming left V 0 bases short and J 3 bases short, with 7 bases between. This CDR3 contains 14 residues. CDR3 nucleotide sequence: TGCGCCAGCAGCTTGGCCGGGTTCTACAATGAGCAGTTCTTC. This codes for CASSLAGFYNEQFF. The whole variable domain, filled in from reference TRBV5-1 and TRBJ2-1, reads KAGVTQTPRYLIKTRGQQVTLSCSPISGHRSVSWYQQTPGQGLQFLFEYFSETQRNKGNFPGRFSGRQFSNSRSEMNVSTLELGDSALYLCASSLAGFYNEQFFGPGTRLTVL.

On this clone: The junction shows a germline mismatch at one end, possibly a read error. This specimen includes other DNA sequences encoding the same CDR3. The chain joins TRBV7-7 to TRBJ2-3, with TRBD2 matching 10 bases. The CDR3 extends over 15 amino acids. The germline V gene encodes CDR1 SSHAT and CDR2 FNYEAQ (reference sequence). Here the CDR3 DNA reads TGTGCTAGCAGCCTAGGACTAGCGGGCACAGATACGCAGTATTTT. This codes for CASSLGLAGTDTQYF. The variable domain in full, completed from reference TRBV7-7 and TRBJ2-3, reads GAGVSQSPRYKVTKRGQDVTLRCDPISSHATLYWYQQALGQGPEFLTYFNYEAQPDKSGLPSDRFSAERPEGSISTLTIQRTEQRDSAMYRCASSLGLAGTDTQYFGPGTRLTVL.

This clone was counted between two and nine times. The chain combines TRBV6-5 with TRBJ1-5, with D unresolved. V was trimmed by 6 bases and J by 5 bases, leaving 8 bases between them. The germline CDR1 and CDR2 sequences are MNHEY and SVGAGI. The CDR3 has 12 residues. DNA of the CDR3: TGTGCCAGCAGAGAGGGCGATCAGCCCCAGCATTTT. Its protein product is CASREGDQPQHF.

The CDR3 loop is CASSQVSGQGGQPQHF. In DNA, the CDR3 is TGCGCCAGCAGCCAAGTATCTGGGCAGGGGGGTCAGCCCCAGCATTTT. The rearrangement uses TRBV4-1 and TRBJ1-5, with 7 bases identical to TRBD1. The CDR3 totals 16 residues. V shed 1 base and J 6 bases; nucleotides not matched to a gene: 9. Germline V gene lookup returns CDR1 MGHRA and CDR2 YSYEKL.

This chain joins TRBV19 and TRBJ1-5; D ambiguous. CDR1 is LNHDA, CDR2 SQIVND, per germline (reference sequence). The ends were cut back, 3 bases at V and 0 bases at J, with 9 bases in the middle. This CDR3 is 15 amino acids long. The CDR3 here is CASSMVQNSNQPQHF. The CDR3 DNA follows: TGTGCCAGTAGTATGGTCCAGAATAGCAATCAGCCCCAGCATTTT.